These T cell receptor beta chains were read from a single sample in a study of Graves' ophthalmopathy and Graves' hyperthyroidism. TCRdb re-called the multiplex PCR reads through MiXCR, storing one row per CDR3 protein. The sample carries 200,000 to 250,000 distinct CDR3 sequences, approximately 21% recorded once. The source material was peripheral blood. These receptors all stem from a woman aged 45-65 years with Graves' ophthalmopathy. CDR3s include the opening cysteine and the closing phenylalanine or tryptophan. D genes are given only for firm matches.

-,TRBJ2-4,TRBV7-2,CASSPTKNIQYF
TRBD1,TRBJ1-1,TRBV7-8,CASSFKGARNTEAFF
TRBD1,TRBJ2-5,TRBV4-1,CASSQDGTGGETQYF
-,TRBJ2-2,TRBV7-8,CASSRGRTGELFF
TRBD2,TRBJ2-7,TRBV28,CASSPLLAGVSEQYF
-,TRBJ1-5,TRBV19,CASSIDGYSNQPQHF
-,TRBJ1-1,TRBV30,CALRKAPVCTEAFF
-,TRBJ2-7,TRBV28,CASTPAGAYHEQYF
TRBD1,TRBJ2-5,TRBV5-1,CASSRIDRDQETQYF
TRBD2,TRBJ2-7,TRBV19,CASSNSGRDYEQYF
-,TRBJ1-5,TRBV6-1,CASSRAPRPQHF
-,TRBJ1-1,TRBV15,CATTGTGYMNTEAFF
TRBD1,TRBJ1-1,TRBV20-1,CSAREGFGQGNTEAFF
TRBD1,TRBJ1-2,TRBV5-1,CASSSGTGVGYGYTF
-,TRBJ2-5,TRBV30,CAWSVRRQETQYF
-,TRBJ2-7,TRBV19,CASSMWADSYEQYF
-,TRBJ2-7,TRBV5-1,CASSFDSGPYEQYF
-,TRBJ1-4,TRBV6-5,CASRLTGSSAEKLFF
TRBD1,TRBJ2-4,TRBV4-1,CASSQERNRGFQYF
TRBD2,TRBJ2-5,TRBV5-4,CVSSLARATSGRVRETQYF
-,TRBJ1-2,TRBV2,CASSLWVTGGYTF
-,TRBJ1-1,TRBV19,CASSSTGQNTEAFF
-,TRBJ1-1,TRBV18,CASSPPSSGGNTEAFF
-,TRBJ2-7,TRBV6-2/TRBV6-3,CASRVSQVVSAEQYF
-,TRBJ2-5,TRBV20-1,CSAPGGRQETQYF
-,TRBJ2-7,TRBV29-1,CSVGQFSYEQYF
-,TRBJ1-1,TRBV19,CASSTGVWWTEAFF
-,TRBJ2-7,TRBV20-1,CSASRSGVPYEQYF
-,TRBJ1-5,TRBV6-1,CASAGNQPQHF
-,TRBJ1-1,TRBV15,CATSDRQAEAFF
TRBD1,TRBJ2-3,TRBV20-1,CSATGQGFTDTQYF
-,TRBJ1-2,TRBV12-3/TRBV12-4,CASSLSGTQGGGYTF